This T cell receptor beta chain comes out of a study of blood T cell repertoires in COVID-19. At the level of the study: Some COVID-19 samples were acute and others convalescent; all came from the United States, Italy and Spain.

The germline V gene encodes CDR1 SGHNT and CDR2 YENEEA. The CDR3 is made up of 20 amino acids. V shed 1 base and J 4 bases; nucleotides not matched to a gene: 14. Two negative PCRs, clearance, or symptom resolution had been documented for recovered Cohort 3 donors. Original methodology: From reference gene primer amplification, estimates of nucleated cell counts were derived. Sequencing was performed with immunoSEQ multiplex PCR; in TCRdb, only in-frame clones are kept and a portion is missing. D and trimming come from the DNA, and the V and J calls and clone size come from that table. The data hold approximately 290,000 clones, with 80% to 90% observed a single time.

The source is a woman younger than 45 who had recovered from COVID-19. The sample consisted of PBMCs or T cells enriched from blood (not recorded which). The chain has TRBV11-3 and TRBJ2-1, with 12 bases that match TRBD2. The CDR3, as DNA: TGTGCCAGCAGCTTAGGTCCACTAGCGGGGGGCCCTATAATTTACAATGAGCAGTTCTTC. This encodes CASSLGPLAGGPIIYNEQFF.